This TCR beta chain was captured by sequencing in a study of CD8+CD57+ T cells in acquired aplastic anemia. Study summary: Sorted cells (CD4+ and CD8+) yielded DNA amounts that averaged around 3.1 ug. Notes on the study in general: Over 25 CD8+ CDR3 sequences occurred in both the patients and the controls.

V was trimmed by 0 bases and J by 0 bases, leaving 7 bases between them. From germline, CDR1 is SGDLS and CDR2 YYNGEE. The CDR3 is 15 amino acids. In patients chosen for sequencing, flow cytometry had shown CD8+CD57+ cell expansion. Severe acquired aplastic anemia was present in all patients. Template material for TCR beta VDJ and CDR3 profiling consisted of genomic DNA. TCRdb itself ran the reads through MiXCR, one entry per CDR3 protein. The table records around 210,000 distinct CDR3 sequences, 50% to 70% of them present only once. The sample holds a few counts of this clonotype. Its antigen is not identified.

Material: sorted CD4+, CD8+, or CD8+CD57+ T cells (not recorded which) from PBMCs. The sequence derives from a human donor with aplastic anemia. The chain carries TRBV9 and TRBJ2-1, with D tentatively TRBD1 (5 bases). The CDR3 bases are TGTGCCAGCAGCGTAGGTGACAGCTCCTACAATGAGCAGTTCTTC. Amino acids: CASSVGDSSYNEQFF.